The next 11 T cell receptor beta chains were all read from a single sample in a study of tumor and adjacent non-tumor tissue in lung cancer. RNA was extracted from bulk tissue without any cell sorting. Distant lung tissue was collected more than 3 cm away from the tumor edge. The library came from three nested PCR rounds adapted from ARM-PCR protocols. MiXCR, run by TCRdb on the multiplex PCR reads, gives a single entry per CDR3 protein. Of tens of thousands of distinct CDR3 sequences in the sample, around 64% are singletons; the top ten hold around a third. Sequencing was carried out using distant non-tumor lung tissue. Receptors were obtained from a man aged 65 to 79 with non-small cell lung cancer.

The rearrangement joins TRBV11-2 to TRBJ2-1, with 9 bases that match TRBD2. This CDR3 comprises 18 residues. Germline loops: CDR1 SGHAT, CDR2 FQNNGV. With V trimmed by 3 bases and J by 0 bases, 9 bases remained unmatched. This CDR3 is CASSFRLAGMSSYNEQFF. CDR3 nucleotide sequence: TGTGCCAGCAGCTTTCGGCTAGCGGGGATGAGCTCCTACAATGAGCAGTTCTTC.

This chain uses TRBV12-3 or TRBV12-4 with TRBJ2-3, with a weak D call TRBD2 (5 bases). The CDR3 spans 16 residues. V was cut by 3 bases and J by 0 bases, with 13 bases left in between. CDR3 sequence: CASSFSTGISTDTQYF. The CDR3 coding sequence is TGTGCCAGCAGTTTTTCGACGGGGATAAGCACAGATACGCAGTATTTT.

The chain is built from TRBV28 and TRBJ2-7; 7 bases map to TRBD2. Per the germline V gene, CDR1 is MDHEN and CDR2 is SYDVKM. This CDR3 has 16 amino acids. As DNA, the CDR3 is TGTGTCAGTAGTTTATTTGGGGGAGGGCGGTCTGGCGAGCAGTACTTC. It encodes CVSSLFGGGRSGEQYF.

Turning to this clonotype: A much larger clonotype is one base distant, so this may be a read error. This CDR3 is missing its conserved last phenylalanine or tryptophan, likely due to a read error. This chain joins TRBV12-3 or TRBV12-4 and TRBJ1-5; no firm D call. This CDR3 contains 14 residues. V lost 5 bases and J lost 4, with 12 bases in between. The CDR3 bases are TGTGCCAGCAGTCGTAAGGACGAGAATCAGCCCCAGCATCTT. It specifies CASSRKDENQPQHL.

In regard to this clonotype: One junction end does not reproduce the germline sequence, and a read error may be involved. The gene calls are TRBV12-3 or TRBV12-4 and TRBJ2-5, with D unresolved. The CDR3 has 13 amino acids. The CDR3: CTSSLEQLETQYF. The CDR3 coding sequence is TGTACCAGCAGTTTAGAACAGCTGGAGACCCAGTACTTC.

The chain carries TRBV4-1 and TRBJ2-5; D unclear. Germline values: CDR1 MGHRA, CDR2 YSYEKL. The length of the CDR3 is 15 residues. The V gene lost 3 bases and the J gene lost 4 bases, with 15 bases spanning the gap. CDR3 region: CASSHVFQARETQYF. CDR3 nucleotides: TGCGCCAGCAGCCATGTCTTCCAGGCACGAGAGACCCAGTACTTC.

A word on this clonotype: This could be a read error, since a much larger clone is one nucleotide away. V and J are TRBV12-3 or TRBV12-4 and TRBJ2-3, with a weak D call TRBD2 (5 bases). This CDR3 spans 11 amino acids. The chain's CDR3 is CASNRRNTHYF. The CDR3 nucleotides are TGTGCCAGCAATAGGAGGAATACGCATTATTTT.

This clonotype has a single count. One junction end does not reproduce the germline sequence, and a read error may be involved. V gene TRBV6-5 combines with J gene TRBJ2-3, with D perhaps TRBD1 (6 bases). The J call may be faulty, since TRBJ1-5 better matches the DNA end. This CDR3 has 14 residues. From germline, CDR1 is MNHEY and CDR2 SVGAGI. The CDR3 DNA sequence: TGTGCTAGCAGCCAAGGGGGTCAGGCTGGAGCGCAGCATTTT. This sequence encodes CASSQGGQAGAQHF.

On this clonotype itself: A junction end diverges from the germline sequence, so it may reflect a read error. The chain is built from TRBV6-5 and TRBJ2-3; D not certain. Germline CDR1 and CDR2: MNHEY and SVGAGI. There are 16 residues in the CDR3. The CDR3 nucleotides are TGTGCCTGCAGGCACACCCGTGCCAAAAGATCGGATACGCAGTATTTT. It codes for CACRHTRAKRSDTQYF.

A single count supports this clonotype. Lacking the conserved final phenylalanine or tryptophan, this CDR3 likely reflects a read error. The J gene is TRBJ1-2, the V gene TRBV5-4, with D tentatively TRBD1 (5 bases). This CDR3 comprises 16 residues. Germline CDR1 and CDR2: SGHNT and YYREEE (reference sequence). Trimming left V 0 bases short and J 2 bases short, with 14 bases between. This CDR3 is CASSLVGNGGNYGYTL. The CDR3 DNA reads as TGTGCCAGCAGCTTGGTCGGGAATGGGGGAAACTATGGCTACACCTTA.

This clonotype has ten or more counts. The genes are TRBV20-1 and TRBJ2-1; TRBD2 matches at 8 bases. The CDR3 has 15 amino acids. V shed 6 bases, J shed 2 bases, and the junction held 9 bases outside the gene matches. Per germline, CDR1 DFQATT and CDR2 SNEGSKA (reference sequence). CDR3 nucleotide sequence: TGCAGTGCGGAACCCGGGACTAGACCCTACAATGAGCAGTTCTTC. Amino acids: CSAEPGTRPYNEQFF.